These 7 T cell receptor beta chains share one sample of origin, sequenced in a study of blood T cell repertoires in COVID-19. Sequencing used immunoSEQ multiplex PCR; TCRdb keeps in-frame clones, though not all of them. The sample lists roughly 230,000 clones; approximately 83% were seen once. Sequenced input: peripheral blood. These receptors were collected from a man between 40 and 49 years old with acute or convalescent COVID-19.

V and J are TRBV3-1 (or the pseudogene TRBV3-2) and TRBJ2-3, with 7 positions matching TRBD2. There are 17 residues in the CDR3. CDR1 is LGHDT and CDR2 is YNNKEL in the germline V gene (reference sequence). With V trimmed by 3 bases and J by 2 bases, 11 bases remained unmatched. This chain's CDR3 is CASSHTREVSFTDTQYF. Written as DNA, the CDR3 is TGTGCCAGCAGCCACACCCGGGAGGTCTCGTTCACAGATACGCAGTATTTT.

The DNA for the CDR3 is TGTGCCAGCAGTGAAACGGGCGGGTACACCGGGGAGCTGTTTTTT. Residues: CASSETGGYTGELFF. The V gene is TRBV6-4, the J gene TRBJ2-2; D is possibly TRBD2 (5 bases). V shed 3 bases and J shed 3 bases, with 11 bases lying between them. Germline CDR1 MRHNA, CDR2 SNTAGT. This CDR3 is built from 15 residues.

V is TRBV3-1 (or the pseudogene TRBV3-2) and J is TRBJ2-1; 12 bases map to TRBD2. This CDR3 comprises 16 residues. Per the germline V gene, CDR1 is LGHDT and CDR2 is YNNKEL (reference sequence). V dropped 5 bases and J dropped 10; count of bases not matched to a gene: 12. The CDR3 is CASSGLAGGIMREQFF. CDR3 nucleotides: TGTGCCAGCAGCGGGCTAGCGGGGGGGATAATGAGGGAGCAGTTCTTC.

The V and J genes are TRBV18 and TRBJ2-7; possibly TRBD1 for D (6 bases). Germline values: CDR1 KGHSH, CDR2 LQKENI. The V end was cut by 0 bases, the J end by 0 bases, with 9 bases between. The CDR3 has 15 amino acids. This chain's CDR3 is CASSPPQGNSYEQYF. DNA for the CDR3: TGTGCCAGCTCACCACCACAGGGTAACTCCTACGAGCAGTACTTC. Together with reference TRBV18 and TRBJ2-7, the CDR3 gives the full variable domain: NAGVMQNPRHLVRRRGQEARLRCSPMKGHSHVYWYRQLPEEGLKFMVYLQKENIIDESGMPKERFSAEFPKEGPSILRIQQVVRGDSAAYFCASSPPQGNSYEQYFGPGTRLTVT.

The chain couples TRBV5-6 to TRBJ1-2; D remains ambiguous. The germline gives CDR1 SGHDT, CDR2 YYEEEE. Trimming took off 4 bases at V and 4 bases at J, with 20 bases between the two ends. The CDR3 loop spans 16 amino acids. The CDR3 region has the DNA TGTGCCAGCAGCGTGCTATTCAGGAAGGTGGGCTATGGCTACACCTTC. Protein product: CASSVLFRKVGYGYTF.

The chain links TRBV6-5 to TRBJ1-1, with 7 positions matching TRBD1. Germline CDR1 and CDR2: MNHEY and SVGAGI. The CDR3 loop spans 14 amino acids. J was trimmed by 5 bases and V by 1 base; bases with no gene match: 4. This chain's CDR3 is CASSYLPGGTEAFF. DNA for the CDR3: TGTGCCAGCAGTTACTTGCCAGGGGGAACTGAAGCTTTCTTT.

The chain has TRBV15 and TRBJ2-7, with 8 bases fitting TRBD1. The CDR3 consists of 13 residues. Per the germline V gene, CDR1 is LNHNV and CDR2 is YYDKDF (reference sequence). V was pared by 8 bases and J by 2 bases, with 5 bases of the junction left unmatched. CDR3 amino acids: CATSPRGPYEQYF. The CDR3 DNA reads as TGTGCCACCTCACCCAGGGGGCCCTACGAGCAGTACTTC.